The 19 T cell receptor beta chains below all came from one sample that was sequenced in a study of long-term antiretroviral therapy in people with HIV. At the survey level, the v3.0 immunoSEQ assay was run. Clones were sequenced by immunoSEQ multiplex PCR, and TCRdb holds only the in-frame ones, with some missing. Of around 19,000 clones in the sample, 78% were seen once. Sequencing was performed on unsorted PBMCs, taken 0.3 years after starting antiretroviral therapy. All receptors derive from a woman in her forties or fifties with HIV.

The CDR3 nucleotides are TGCGCCAGCAGTGAAGGACCCAGGGGGTCCTACGAGCAGTACTTC. It yields the protein CASSEGPRGSYEQYF. The V gene is TRBV10-2, the J gene TRBJ2-7, with 7 nucleotides matching TRBD1. CDR3 length equals 15 residues. The ends lost 3 bases at V and 1 base at J; junction bases unmatched: 6. Germline-derived CDR1 and CDR2 are WSHSY and SAAADI.

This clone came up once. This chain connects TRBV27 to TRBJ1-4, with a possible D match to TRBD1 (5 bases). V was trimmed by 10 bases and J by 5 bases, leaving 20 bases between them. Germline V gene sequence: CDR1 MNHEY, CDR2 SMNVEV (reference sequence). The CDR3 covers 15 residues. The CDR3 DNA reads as TGTGCCACCCAAGTTTTCGGGGGGGGAAATGAAAAACTGTTTTTT. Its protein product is CATQVFGGGNEKLFF.

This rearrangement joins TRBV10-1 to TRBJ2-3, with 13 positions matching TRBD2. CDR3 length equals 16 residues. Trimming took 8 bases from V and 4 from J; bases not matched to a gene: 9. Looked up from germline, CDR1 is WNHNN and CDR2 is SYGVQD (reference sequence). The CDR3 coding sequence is TGCGCCAGCGGACCGGGACTAGCGGGGAATCCAGATACGCAGTATTTT. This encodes CASGPGLAGNPDTQYF.

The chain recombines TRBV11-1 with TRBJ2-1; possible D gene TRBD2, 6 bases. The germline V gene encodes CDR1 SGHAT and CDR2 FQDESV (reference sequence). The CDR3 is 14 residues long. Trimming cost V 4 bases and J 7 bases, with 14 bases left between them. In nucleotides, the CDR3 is TGTGCCAGCAGCTCCTTTGGGGGGTGGAATGAGCAGTTCTTC. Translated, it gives CASSSFGGWNEQFF.

DNA for the CDR3: TGTGCCAGTAGATTTAGGGGACTCGGCGGATACAATGAGCAGTTCTTC. It translates to CASRFRGLGGYNEQFF. V usage is TRBV7-2 and J usage is TRBJ2-1, with D possibly being TRBD2 (6 bases). The germline V gene encodes CDR1 SGHTA and CDR2 FQGNSA. Trimming took 9 bases from V and 4 from J, leaving 22 bases between them. The CDR3 length is 16 residues.

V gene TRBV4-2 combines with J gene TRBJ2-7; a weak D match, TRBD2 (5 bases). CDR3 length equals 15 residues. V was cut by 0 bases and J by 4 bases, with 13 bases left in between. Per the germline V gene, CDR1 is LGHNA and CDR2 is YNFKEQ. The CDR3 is CASSQEIGVPYEQYF. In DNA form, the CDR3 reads TGTGCCAGCAGCCAAGAAATCGGGGTACCATACGAGCAGTACTTC.

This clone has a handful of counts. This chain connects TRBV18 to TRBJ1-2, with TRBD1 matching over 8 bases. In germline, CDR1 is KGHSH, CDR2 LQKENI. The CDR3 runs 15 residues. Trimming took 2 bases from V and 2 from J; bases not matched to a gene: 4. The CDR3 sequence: CASSPATGANYGYTF. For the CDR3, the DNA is TGTGCCAGCTCACCAGCGACAGGGGCAAACTATGGCTACACCTTC.

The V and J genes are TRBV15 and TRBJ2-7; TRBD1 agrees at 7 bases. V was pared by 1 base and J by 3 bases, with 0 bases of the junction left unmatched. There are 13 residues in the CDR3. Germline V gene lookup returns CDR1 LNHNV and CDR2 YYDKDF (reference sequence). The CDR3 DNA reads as TGTGCCACCAGCAGAGGGGACAGCTACGAGCAGTACGTC. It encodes CATSRGDSYEQYV.

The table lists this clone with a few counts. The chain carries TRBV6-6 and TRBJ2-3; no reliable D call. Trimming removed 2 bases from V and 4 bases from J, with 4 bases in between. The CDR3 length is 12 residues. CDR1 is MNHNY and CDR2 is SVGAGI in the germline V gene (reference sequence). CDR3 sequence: CASSYGPDTQYF. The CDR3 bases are TGTGCCAGCAGTTACGGCCCAGATACGCAGTATTTT.

CDR3 loop: CASGLGVGTNEKLFF. CDR3 sequence (DNA): TGTGCTAGTGGTTTAGGAGTTGGCACTAATGAAAAACTGTTTTTT. This sequence joins TRBV12-5 and TRBJ1-4; D is ambiguous. CDR3 length: 15 amino acids. Between the trimmed V and J ends, which lost 3 bases and 2 bases, there was a span of 10 bases. Germline lookup yields CDR1 LGHNT and CDR2 FRNRAP.

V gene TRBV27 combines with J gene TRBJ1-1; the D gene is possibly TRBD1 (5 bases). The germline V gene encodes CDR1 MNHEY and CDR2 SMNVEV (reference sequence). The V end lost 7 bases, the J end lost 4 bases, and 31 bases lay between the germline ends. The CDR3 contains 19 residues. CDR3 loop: CASKDGMLGQPERATEAFF. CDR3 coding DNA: TGTGCCAGCAAAGATGGTATGTTGGGGCAGCCAGAAAGGGCCACTGAAGCTTTCTTT.

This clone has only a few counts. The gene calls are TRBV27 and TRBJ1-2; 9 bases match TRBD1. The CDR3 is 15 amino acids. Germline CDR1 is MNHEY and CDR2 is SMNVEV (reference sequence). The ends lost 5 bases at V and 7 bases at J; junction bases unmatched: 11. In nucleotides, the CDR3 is TGTGCCAGCAGTCCTCCGGGACAGGGCATCGGTGGCTACACCTTC. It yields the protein CASSPPGQGIGGYTF.

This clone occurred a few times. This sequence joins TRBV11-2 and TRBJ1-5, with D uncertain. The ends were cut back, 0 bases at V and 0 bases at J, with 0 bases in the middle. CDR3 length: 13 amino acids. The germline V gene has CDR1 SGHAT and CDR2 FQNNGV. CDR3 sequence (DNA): TGTGCCAGCAGCTTAGATAGCAATCAGCCCCAGCATTTT. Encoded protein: CASSLDSNQPQHF. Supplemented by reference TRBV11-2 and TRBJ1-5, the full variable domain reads EAGVAQSPRYKIIEKRQSVAFWCNPISGHATLYWYQQILGQGPKLLIQFQNNGVVDDSQLPKDRFSAERLKGVDSTLKIQPAKLEDSAVYLCASSLDSNQPQHFGDGTRLSIL.

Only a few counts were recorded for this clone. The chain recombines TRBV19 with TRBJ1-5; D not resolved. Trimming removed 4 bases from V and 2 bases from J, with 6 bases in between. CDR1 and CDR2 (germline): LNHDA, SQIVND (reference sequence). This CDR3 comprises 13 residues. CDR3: CASSRGGNQPQHF. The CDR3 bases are TGTGCCAGTAGTAGGGGTGGCAATCAGCCCCAGCATTTT.

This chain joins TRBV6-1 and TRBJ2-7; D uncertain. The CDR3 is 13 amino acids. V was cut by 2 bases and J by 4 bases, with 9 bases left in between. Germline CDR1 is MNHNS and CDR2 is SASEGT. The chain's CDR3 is CASSESEWYEQYF. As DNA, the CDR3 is TGTGCCAGCAGTGAAAGTGAATGGTACGAGCAGTACTTC.

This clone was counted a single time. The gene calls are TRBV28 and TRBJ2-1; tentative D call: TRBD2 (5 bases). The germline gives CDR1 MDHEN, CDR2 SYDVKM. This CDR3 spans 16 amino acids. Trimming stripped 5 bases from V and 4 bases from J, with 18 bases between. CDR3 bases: TGTGCCAGCAGTCCTCTGGGTAGTGGACTTTACAATGAGCAGTTCTTC. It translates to CASSPLGSGLYNEQFF.

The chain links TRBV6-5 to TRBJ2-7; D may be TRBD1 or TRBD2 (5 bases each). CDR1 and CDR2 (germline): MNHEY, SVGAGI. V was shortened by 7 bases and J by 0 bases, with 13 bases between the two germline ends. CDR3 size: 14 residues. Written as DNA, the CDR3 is TGTGCCAGCACCCCAGGGACGGCCTCCTACGAGCAGTACTTC. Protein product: CASTPGTASYEQYF.

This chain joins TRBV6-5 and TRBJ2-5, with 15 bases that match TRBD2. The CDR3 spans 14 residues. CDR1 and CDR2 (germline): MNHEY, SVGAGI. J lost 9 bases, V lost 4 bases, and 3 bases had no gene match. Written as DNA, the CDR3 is TGTGCCAGCAGTTTCGGACTAGCGGGGGGGCCCCAGTACTTC. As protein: CASSFGLAGGPQYF.

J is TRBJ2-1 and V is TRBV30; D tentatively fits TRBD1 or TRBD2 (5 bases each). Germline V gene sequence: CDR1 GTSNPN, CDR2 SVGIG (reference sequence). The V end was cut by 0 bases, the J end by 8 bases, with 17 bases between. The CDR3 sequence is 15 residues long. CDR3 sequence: CAWSVLGTGIDEQFF. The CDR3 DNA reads TGTGCCTGGAGTGTACTAGGAACAGGCATTGATGAGCAGTTCTTC.